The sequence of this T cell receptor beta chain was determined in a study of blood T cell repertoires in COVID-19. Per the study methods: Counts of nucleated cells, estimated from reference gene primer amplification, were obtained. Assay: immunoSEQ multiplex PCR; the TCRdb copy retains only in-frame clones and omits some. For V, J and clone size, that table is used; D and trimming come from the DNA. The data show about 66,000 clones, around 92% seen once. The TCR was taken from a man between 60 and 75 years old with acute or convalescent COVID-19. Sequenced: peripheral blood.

The CDR3 bases are TGCGCCAGCCGGGGGGTACACGAGCAGTACTTC. Translated, it gives CASRGVHEQYF. This chain connects TRBV5-1 to TRBJ2-7; 7 bases agree with TRBD2. The germline CDR1 and CDR2 sequences are SGHRS and YFSETQ. The CDR3 is 11 residues long. V shed 7 bases and J 5 bases; nucleotides not matched to a gene: 3.